This T cell receptor beta chain was obtained from a study of blood T cell repertoires in COVID-19. On the study more broadly: Sites in the United States, Italy and Spain provided acute and convalescent COVID-19 samples. T cells, B-cell-depleted T cells, or PBMCs provided the cDNA or gDNA that served as material.

This clone was recorded once. Per the original methods: The authors estimated nucleated cell counts from reference gene primer amplification. Data came from immunoSEQ multiplex PCR; TCRdb stores just in-frame clones and leaves some out. The D gene and trimming were derived from the DNA, and the V and J assignments and clone size from that table. The sample yields under 300,000 clones, around 87% seen once. Per the germline V gene, CDR1 is SGHAT and CDR2 is FQNNGV. V was cut by 0 bases and J by 0 bases, with 14 bases left in between. The CDR3 sequence is 17 residues long. The chain couples TRBV11-2 to TRBJ1-1; maybe TRBD1 (5 bases). The sequenced sample was peripheral blood. The TCR comes from a woman in her 70s with active or convalescent COVID-19. The CDR3 bases are TGTGCCAGCAGCTTAGATGGGGTAGGGGCCATGAACACTGAAGCTTTCTTT. It codes for CASSLDGVGAMNTEAFF.